The clone carrying this T cell receptor beta chain has ten or more counts. The antigen remains unidentified. Then a second PCR, running roughly 7 to 11 cycles, was carried out with a sample-barcoded 5' primer and a J-beta primer mix. A tag from a template-switch adaptor with 12 random nucleotides marked each cDNA molecule. Using its own MiXCR run on the 5' RACE reads, TCRdb lists one record per CDR3 protein. The repertoire includes some 930,000 distinct CDR3 sequences, 25% to 35% of them detected once, and roughly 10% sits in the top ten. Peripheral blood samples of roughly 10 milliliters were drawn from each donor. This entry comes from a study of blood T cells in healthy people across ages. Findings of the study overall: Per-million-T-cell TCR beta diversity fell roughly linearly with age. Naive and antigen-experienced cells could not be conclusively compared, given unsorted PBMCs.

In addition, the sample was reused for a study of T cells of mothers and their children.

The TCR originated in a woman in her forties in good health. Sequencing was done on a sample of blood.

The CDR3: CASSPQLASHEQYF. CDR3 sequence (DNA): TGTGCCAGCAGCCCTCAGCTAGCAAGCCACGAGCAGTACTTC. This chain links TRBV7-9 with TRBJ2-7; tentative D call: TRBD2 (5 bases). From germline, CDR1 is SEHNR and CDR2 FQNEAQ (reference sequence). The CDR3 runs to 14 residues. Trimming left V 5 bases short and J 5 bases short, with 16 bases between.